This TCR beta chain is from a study of shared clonotypes between healthy human individuals. TCRdb's table, derived via immunoSEQ multiplex PCR, lists solely in-frame clones and lacks some. The sample records a few million clones, approximately 95% being singletons. V lost 2 bases and J lost 6; bases outside the gene matches: 7. Germline CDR1 and CDR2: MNHEY and SMNVEV (reference sequence). This CDR3 is built from 16 residues. The origin of this receptor is a man younger than 35 in good health. Some clones in this sample may be carry-over from other donors' samples. The V and J genes are TRBV27 and TRBJ2-1; 10 positions agree with TRBD2. Specimen: naive CD4+ T cells from PBMCs. Subset defined: CD45RA+ positively selected. CDR3 DNA: TGTGCCAGCAGTTTAGTTTGGGAGCGGGAGGGCAATGAGCAGTTCTTC. It is translated as CASSLVWEREGNEQFF.